This T cell receptor (beta chain) comes out of a study of memory CD8 T cells in hepatitis C reinfection (dated by TCRdb to about 2017). Context from the whole study: Among the donors, a few cleared two back-to-back HCV infections on their own, whereas two got rid of a primary infection but ended up chronically infected after reinfection. Roughly five reinfection cases with stored pre-reinfection samples were identified between about 2009 and 2013. In the reinfection study, participants who had resolved a prior HCV infection were followed every 3 months. Samples for the late or post reinfection period were taken 12 to 24 weeks after reinfection was detected. Across an HCV reinfection episode in about 5 donors, the study followed the TCR beta repertoire of virus-specific CD8 T cells over time. An HCV reinfection was defined as a positive HCV RNA test that came after two negative tests taken at least 60 days apart.

The full study reports these points: Because only 5 or 6 donors were included, definitive conclusions about public clonotypes linked to secondary clearance could not be reached by the study.

Regarding this clone: Its cognate antigen has yet to be identified. No much larger clone is present one base from it, and per-base qualities are unavailable.

As encoded in the germline V gene, CDR1 is SGHVS while CDR2 is FNYEAQ. Taken from cysteine to phenylalanine, the CDR3 has 16 residues. Here the CDR3 DNA is all that survives: 48 bases in frame from base 1. V sheds 5 bases and J sheds 0 bases, leaving 17 bases between their ends. The time point label corresponds to: late/post reinfection, 12 to 24 weeks after detection. Sorted cells were sequenced directly ex vivo, with no in vitro expansion before TCR sequencing. The donors were people who inject drugs and were enrolled in Canada's Montreal Acute Hepatitis C Cohort Study (HEPCO). Total naive CD8 T cells, sorted as viable CD3+ CD8+ CD45RO-, came from a couple of donors at all three reinfection time points as controls. Before sorting, cryopreserved peripheral blood mononuclear cells were thawed and CD8 T cells were purified from those thawed cells. CD8 T cells were enriched by negative selection with the MACS CD8+ T cell Isolation Kit. A BD FACSAria II sorter with FACSDiva software was used for cell sorting, and FlowJo was used for data analysis.

Libraries were prepared through the immunoSEQ multiplex PCR assay. Genomic DNA was pulled from the sorted cells, and the automated high-throughput method of Adaptive Biotechnologies was used to sequence the TCR beta V, D and J regions. A two-step, bias-controlled multiplex PCR was used to amplify CDR3 regions. An Illumina instrument was used to sequence the amplified TCR beta libraries. From the authors' description of their analysis: The demultiplexed reads were processed to cut down on amplification and sequencing bias, and the IMGT database was used to assign CDR3 sequences to gene families. ImmunoSEQ software version 2.0 was used to analyze repertoire data. Clonotype lists were filtered to remove out-of-frame sequences as well as sequences containing stop codons in the CDR3. Clonotypes with a frequency below 0.01% were excluded because such low-frequency clonotypes corresponded to less than one cell. Richness was calculated by dividing observed richness by input cell number, and evenness was calculated by dividing Shannon entropy by log observed richness. Simpson diversity and Morisita-Horn overlap indices were used to quantify repertoire diversity and similarity between time points. Each clonotype was placed into one of four groups: dominant (>1%), sub-dominant (0.5-0.99%), low abundance (0.1-0.49%) or lowest abundance (<0.1%). For the germline index, total nucleotide additions were subtracted from total CDR3 length, and that difference was then divided by total CDR3 length. This immuneACCESS table, as held by TCRdb, lists in-frame sequences with V and J called but not all clones. Of the missing ones, under half trace to an unresolved V gene in checked studies; the others have no known cause. The DNA gave D and trimming, while V, J and clone size come from that table. The sample profile shows just over 45,000 clones; roughly 87% of them were found once. 0.65% to 0.8% of the sample is in the top ten clones.

The receptor's source is a man aged 18 to 30 with hepatitis C virus infection. The chain uses TRBV7-6 and TRBJ2-7; the D region possibly corresponds to TRBD2 (6 bases align). Sequencing input: naive CD8+ T cells sorted from blood. What this sample's cell subset or site label stands for: total naive CD8+CD45RO- T cells. Here the CDR3 is given as CASSLASSGSSYEQYF. The DNA sequence follows: TGTGCCAGCAGCCTTGCAAGTAGCGGTTCCTCCTACGAGCAGTACTTC.